The following is a T cell receptor beta chain sequence with its context. The target of this receptor is not known. One base away there is no much larger clone; base qualities are not given. The donors were healthy, HIV-negative adults with no recently reported acute infections or vaccinations. Every donor was a Caucasian adult residing in Nashville, Tennessee, USA. CD4+ T cells were enriched by magnetic negative selection; naive cells were then positively selected on CD45RA, and the negative fraction formed the memory subset. Blood was obtained by leukapheresis, after which PBMCs were separated by Ficoll-Histopaque density gradient centrifugation and cryopreserved in liquid nitrogen vapor phase. Analytical flow cytometry was used to check the purity and quantity of each magnetically sorted T cell population. Genomic DNA was isolated from every sorted fraction and measured by UV absorbance on a Nanodrop 2000c.

This sample stems from a study of shared clonotypes between healthy human individuals (TCRdb year 2020). For context, the study as a whole: The cohort included three men and a couple of women between 18 and 49 years of age. To estimate repertoire size and how much clonotypes are shared between individuals, the study performed deep sequencing of blood TCR repertoires from 4 to 6 healthy adults. For each donor, CD4 naive and CD4 memory were each run on three plates, CD8 naive on two plates, and CD8 memory on one plate. Leukapheresis yielded between about 0.9 and 9.5 billion PBMCs per donor. To increase sequencing depth and limit assay-specific biases, different laboratories used diverse techniques to prepare libraries and sequence TCR repertoires. Summary of the overall study and its limitations: Sampling was restricted to blood, and TCR repertoires in tissue are likely to differ from TCR repertoires in blood. Pairwise subsampling led to the expectation that sequencing depth would affect the degree of clonotype sharing among donors. Compared with non-shared clonotypes, the clonotypes found in all four sorted-subset donors had higher generation probabilities. Sharing across four donors was observed for about 4.8% of naive CD4, around 3.5% of naive CD8, 2.3% of memory CD4, and roughly 0.4% of memory CD8 clonotypes. Larger estimated clonotype richness was generally found for naive subsets than for memory subsets. Even with the large sequencing depth, rarefaction of the sorted-subset datasets indicated that sequencing was incomplete. The genetic and exposure-history diversity represented was limited by the small number of donors.

For CDR1 and CDR2, the germline V gene lists ENHRY and SYGVKD. The CDR3 goes from the cysteine to the phenylalanine over 15 residues. This entry keeps only the CDR3 DNA: 45 bases, framed from base 1. Using the deep immunoSEQ assay, TCR CDR3 regions were amplified from genomic DNA by multiplex PCR. Extracted genomic DNA from each cell subset was spread evenly across all wells of several immunoSEQ 96-well plates, with each plate serving as a replicate. For sorted subsets, around 200 ng genomic DNA, equal to about 30,000 T cell genomes, was loaded into each replicate PCR. Purified libraries were quantified with a Qubit 3.0 fluorometer, sized on a Bioanalyzer 2100, and re-quantified with the KAPA Library Quantification kit. Every immunoSEQ 96-well plate was sequenced on a dedicated single-read 150-cycle Illumina NextSeq 550 flow cell. Per the original workflow: The immunoSEQ output contained only junctional sequences without quality scores, so filtering could not match that applied to full-length reads. To assign V/J genes and CDR3, sequences were annotated against IMGT germline references using PyIR, a Python wrapper for IgBLAST v1.9. Any read was removed if the V/J assignment was weak (E-value above 1e-6), the CDR3 was missing, or the read contained stop codons, out-of-frame junctions, or ambiguous translated residues. V3J clonotypes were defined as sequences sharing the same inferred V gene, J gene, and CDR3 amino acid sequence. Percentage overlap between repertoires was computed as shared unique clonotypes divided by the size of the smaller repertoire. RTK rarefaction, the Chao1 estimator, and Recon v2.1 estimates of unobserved clonotypes were used to assess repertoire richness. Generation probabilities for all TCRbeta clonotypes obtained by the gDNA method from a handful of donors were computed using OLGA. TCRdb limited this immuneACCESS table to in-frame rearrangements with V and J called. A share of clones is missing; checked studies link under half to unresolved V genes, and the rest is unexplained. The V and J calls and clone size are taken from that table; D and trimming were inferred from the DNA. The sample contains some 550,000 clones, 97% of them found a single time. The ten largest account for 0.057% of the sample.

The origin of this receptor is a woman in her twenties or thirties in good health. The material sequenced was naive CD4+ T cells sorted from blood. Interpreted using the paper, the cell subset or site label stands for: CD45RA+ positively selected. This receptor chain uses TRBV10-3 and TRBJ2-5; the D gene assignment is ambiguous. The J call may not be correct, given that the DNA end is closer to TRBJ2-7. DNA sequence: TGTGCCATCAGTGAGTCGCGACCTAAAACCTACGAGCAGTACTTC. Protein translation: CAISESRPKTYEQYF.